Here is one TCR beta chain with its context. This specimen comes from a study of control samples from healthy donors and cancer patients. Sequenced by immunoSEQ multiplex PCR; TCRdb stores in-frame clones only, minus some. Found here are fewer than 200,000 clones, almost 90% of them singletons; the top ten hold approximately 4.9%. V was clipped by 8 bases and J by 7 bases, with 15 bases between them. CDR3 size: 13 residues. CDR1 and CDR2 (germline): ENHRY, SYGVKD. Sequencing used blood. The J gene is TRBJ1-5, the V gene TRBV10-3; D not resolved. The sequence was collected from a woman in her thirties in good health. CDR3 sequence: CAIRALEEQPQHF. In nucleotides, the CDR3 is TGTGCCATCCGGGCACTGGAGGAACAGCCCCAGCATTTT.